These T cell receptor beta chains were read from a single sample in a study of control samples from healthy donors and cancer patients. The method was immunoSEQ multiplex PCR; TCRdb's version includes in-frame clones alone and lacks a portion of them. Among 150,000 to 200,000 clones listed, 75% to 95% were seen once. The specimen sequenced was blood. Receptors originate from a woman in her twenties or thirties in good health. Both conserved end residues are part of each CDR3. The D gene is left open where the match is weak. Expanded clones are given a class, and other clones once, few, many or no size at all.

size	V	J	D	CDR3	DNA
NA	TRBV2	TRBJ1-1	NA	CASSRAGSGTEAFF	TGTGCCAGCAGTCGGGCAGGGTCCGGAACTGAAGCTTTCTTT
NA	TRBV7-2	TRBJ2-1	NA	CASSLGEGAVSYNEQFF	TGTGCCAGCAGCTTAGGGGAGGGGGCGGTCTCCTACAATGAGCAGTTCTTC
once	TRBV5-1	TRBJ2-5	NA	CASSLVDIQETQYF	TGCGCCAGCAGCTTGGTGGATATCCAAGAGACCCAGTACTTC
NA	TRBV19	TRBJ2-3	NA	CASSKLTNTDTQYF	TGTGCCAGTAGTAAGCTGACAAACACAGATACGCAGTATTTT
NA	TRBV6-6	TRBJ1-6	NA	CASSYAPGSYNSPLHF	TGTGCCAGCAGTTATGCGCCAGGTTCCTATAATTCACCCCTCCACTTT
NA	TRBV29-1	TRBJ1-5	NA	CSVVENSNQPQHF	TGCAGCGTTGTAGAGAATAGCAATCAGCCCCAGCATTTT
NA	TRBV18	TRBJ2-2	TRBD1	CASSPLGTGGTGELFF	TGTGCCAGCTCACCACTAGGGACAGGGGGCACCGGGGAGCTGTTTTTT
NA	TRBV7-6	TRBJ1-5	TRBD1	CASSLGTGGGNSNQPQHF	TGTGCCAGCAGCTTAGGGACAGGGGGCGGGAATAGCAATCAGCCCCAGCATTTT
NA	TRBV2	TRBJ1-4	TRBD1	CATGTGREKLFF	TGTGCCACCGGGACAGGACGGGAAAAACTGTTTTTT
NA	TRBV4-2	TRBJ2-7	NA	CASSQDRQRTYEQYF	TGTGCCAGCAGCCAAGATCGGCAGCGTACCTACGAGCAGTACTTC
NA	TRBV7-8	TRBJ2-3	NA	CASSLALGTSITDTQYF	TGTGCCAGCAGCTTAGCGCTAGGAACTTCAATCACAGATACGCAGTATTTT
few	TRBV5-4	TRBJ2-1	TRBD2	CASSLSGTSGRAGGNEQFF	TGTGCCAGCAGCTTATCCGGGACTAGCGGGAGGGCCGGAGGGAATGAGCAGTTCTTC
once	TRBV7-9	TRBJ2-1	TRBD2	CASSLVGSGENNEQFF	TGTGCCAGCAGCTTAGTAGGTAGCGGGGAAAACAATGAGCAGTTCTTC
NA	TRBV5-5	TRBJ2-2	TRBD1	CASSFFDRDTGELFF	TGTGCCAGCAGCTTCTTCGACAGGGACACCGGGGAGCTGTTTTTT
NA	TRBV7-9	TRBJ1-6	NA	CASSFGLDNSPLHF	TGTGCCAGCAGCTTTGGGTTAGATAATTCACCCCTCCACTTT
NA	TRBV6-6	TRBJ2-7	TRBD2	CASRTSGTSYEQYF	TGTGCCAGCAGGACTAGCGGGACCTCCTACGAGCAGTACTTC
few	TRBV4-3	TRBJ2-2	NA	CASSPLLVDTGELFF	TGCGCCAGCAGCCCGTTGTTGGTCGACACCGGGGAGCTGTTTTTT
NA	TRBV10-3	TRBJ2-7	TRBD2	CAISESTSGGQEQYF	TGTGCCATCAGTGAGTCGACTAGCGGGGGGCAGGAGCAGTACTTC
NA	TRBV28	TRBJ1-5	TRBD1	CASSPGGSNQPQHF	TGTGCCAGCAGTCCAGGGGGGAGCAATCAGCCCCAGCATTTT
NA	TRBV11-3	TRBJ2-7	NA	CASSVKGTSSYEQYF	TGTGCCAGCAGTGTTAAAGGGACTTCCTCCTACGAGCAGTACTTC
NA	TRBV5-6	TRBJ1-1	NA	CASSLTVVNTEAFF	TGTGCCAGCAGCTTAACAGTCGTTAACACTGAAGCTTTCTTT
NA	TRBV4-2	TRBJ2-7	TRBD1	CASSQGTGDEQYF	TGTGCCAGCAGCCAGGGGACAGGGGACGAGCAGTACTTC
NA	TRBV12-5	TRBJ1-4	NA	CASGLGGANEKLFF	TGTGCTAGTGGTTTGGGAGGGGCTAATGAAAAACTGTTTTTT
few	TRBV15	TRBJ1-4	TRBD1	CATSTPSGTGSEKLFF	TGTGCCACCAGCACACCATCCGGGACAGGGTCTGAAAAACTGTTTTTT
NA	TRBV7-9	TRBJ1-1	TRBD1	CASSKQGAEAFF	TGTGCCAGCAGCAAGCAGGGGGCGGAAGCTTTCTTT
few	TRBV6-4	TRBJ2-2	NA	CASSRGLTGELFF	TGTGCCAGCAGTAGAGGACTGACCGGGGAGCTGTTTTTT
NA	TRBV3-1/TRBV3-2	TRBJ1-2	NA	CASSQVNRYGYTF	TGTGCCAGCAGCCAAGTAAACCGCTATGGCTACACCTTC
NA	TRBV28	TRBJ1-5	NA	CASSVQGGGNQPQHF	TGTGCCAGCAGTGTGCAGGGTGGGGGCAATCAGCCCCAGCATTTT
NA	TRBV18	TRBJ2-5	NA	CASSITTTGRAETQYF	TGTGCCAGCTCAATTACCACGACAGGGAGGGCGGAGACCCAGTACTTC
NA	TRBV6-1	TRBJ1-2	NA	CASSEGTLYGYTF	TGTGCCAGCAGTGAAGGCACACTCTATGGCTACACCTTC
NA	TRBV3-1/TRBV3-2	TRBJ2-7	NA	CASSQRGHPEEQYF	TGTGCCAGCAGCCAAAGGGGACACCCTGAGGAGCAGTACTTC
NA	TRBV27	TRBJ2-7	TRBD1	CASSSPTRQGGYEQYF	TGTGCCAGCAGTTCACCCACCCGACAGGGGGGCTACGAGCAGTACTTC
once	TRBV7-3	TRBJ2-3	TRBD2	CASSLTGTSADTQYF	TGTGCCAGCAGCCTAACTGGGACTAGCGCAGATACGCAGTATTTT
NA	TRBV4-2	TRBJ2-1	TRBD2	CASSQEAGGSYNEQFF	TGTGCCAGCAGCCAAGAGGCGGGGGGGTCCTACAATGAGCAGTTCTTC
NA	TRBV25-1	TRBJ1-1	TRBD1	CASSGQGGMNTEAFF	TGTGCCAGCAGTGGACAGGGAGGCATGAACACTGAAGCTTTCTTT
NA	TRBV25-1	TRBJ1-2	TRBD1	CASSELGQGIYGYTF	TGTGCCAGCAGTGAATTGGGACAGGGGATCTATGGCTACACCTTC
NA	TRBV3-1/TRBV3-2	TRBJ1-1	TRBD1	CASSLTGGGRTEAFF	TGTGCCAGCAGCTTGACAGGGGGCGGAAGAACTGAAGCTTTCTTT
NA	TRBV7-9	TRBJ1-2	TRBD1	CASSSRTGGANYGYTF	TGTGCCAGCAGCTCGAGGACAGGGGGGGCTAACTATGGCTACACCTTC
NA	TRBV6-2/TRBV6-3	TRBJ1-1	NA	CASSYGTYEAFF	TGTGCCAGCAGTTACGGGACATATGAAGCTTTCTTT
few	TRBV11-2	TRBJ1-6	NA	CASSLDPNRASSPLHF	TGTGCCAGCAGCTTAGATCCTAACAGGGCCAGCTCACCCCTCCACTTT
NA	TRBV28	TRBJ1-1	TRBD1	CASSRTGWGAFF	TGTGCCAGCAGCCGGACAGGGTGGGGAGCTTTCTTT
NA	TRBV28	TRBJ2-6	NA	CASSYGDSGANVLTF	TGTGCCAGCAGTTACGGGGATTCTGGGGCCAACGTCCTGACTTTC
once	TRBV19	TRBJ1-1	TRBD1	CASSIRTGGANTEAFF	TGTGCCAGTAGTATTCGGACAGGGGGCGCGAACACTGAAGCTTTCTTT
NA	TRBV27	TRBJ2-6	NA	CASSSRTVNSGANVLTF	TGTGCCAGCAGTTCCAGGACTGTAAACTCTGGGGCCAACGTCCTGACTTTC
few	TRBV6-2/TRBV6-3	TRBJ2-7	NA	CASSYIPNSYEQYF	TGTGCCAGCAGTTATATTCCAAACTCCTACGAGCAGTACTTC
NA	TRBV15	TRBJ1-2	NA	CATSRDRRDYGYTF	TGTGCCACCAGCAGAGACCGGAGGGACTATGGCTACACCTTC
NA	TRBV5-1	TRBJ2-7	NA	CASSAHPYEQYF	TGCGCCAGCAGTGCACACCCCTACGAGCAGTACTTC
NA	TRBV4-1	TRBJ2-3	NA	CASSRAFTDTQYF	TGCGCCAGCAGTCGGGCCTTCACAGATACGCAGTATTTT
few	TRBV30	TRBJ2-4	NA	CAWSVSGVKNIQYF	TGTGCCTGGAGTGTTTCGGGAGTCAAAAACATTCAGTACTTC
NA	TRBV5-1	TRBJ1-6	NA	CASSLLSNNSPLHF	TGCGCCAGCAGCTTGCTCAGTAATAATTCACCCCTCCACTTT
NA	TRBV24-1	TRBJ2-1	NA	CATSDSTDEQFF	TGTGCCACCAGTGACAGTACGGATGAGCAGTTCTTC
NA	TRBV6-5	TRBJ1-2	NA	CASSYGKGYGYTF	TGTGCCAGCAGTTACGGGAAGGGCTATGGCTACACCTTC
NA	TRBV3-1/TRBV3-2	TRBJ2-6	NA	CASRPGQSGANVLTF	TGTGCCAGCAGACCCGGACAGTCTGGGGCCAACGTCCTGACTTTC
medium-sized	TRBV19	TRBJ2-6	NA	CASSTDSGANVLTF	TGTGCCAGTAGTACAGACTCTGGGGCCAACGTCCTGACTTTC
NA	TRBV18	TRBJ1-1	NA	CASSPGPEAFF	TGTGCCAGCTCACCGGGACCTGAAGCTTTCTTT
NA	TRBV7-9	TRBJ1-4	NA	CASSFWGRTNEKLFF	TGTGCCAGCAGCTTCTGGGGGAGAACTAATGAAAAACTGTTTTTT
NA	TRBV12-3/TRBV12-4	TRBJ1-1	TRBD1	CASTSNRGTEAFF	TGTGCCAGCACCAGCAACAGGGGGACTGAAGCTTTCTTT
NA	TRBV4-2	TRBJ1-4	TRBD1	CASSQPDRAPTNEKLFF	TGTGCCAGCAGCCAACCGGACAGGGCCCCAACTAATGAAAAACTGTTTTTT
once	TRBV12-3/TRBV12-4	TRBJ2-6	NA	CASGRSGANVLTF	TGTGCCAGCGGGAGGTCTGGGGCCAACGTCCTGACTTTC
NA	TRBV7-9	TRBJ2-3	TRBD2	CASSPTSGGADTQYF	TGTGCCAGCAGCCCCACTAGCGGGGGGGCAGATACGCAGTATTTT